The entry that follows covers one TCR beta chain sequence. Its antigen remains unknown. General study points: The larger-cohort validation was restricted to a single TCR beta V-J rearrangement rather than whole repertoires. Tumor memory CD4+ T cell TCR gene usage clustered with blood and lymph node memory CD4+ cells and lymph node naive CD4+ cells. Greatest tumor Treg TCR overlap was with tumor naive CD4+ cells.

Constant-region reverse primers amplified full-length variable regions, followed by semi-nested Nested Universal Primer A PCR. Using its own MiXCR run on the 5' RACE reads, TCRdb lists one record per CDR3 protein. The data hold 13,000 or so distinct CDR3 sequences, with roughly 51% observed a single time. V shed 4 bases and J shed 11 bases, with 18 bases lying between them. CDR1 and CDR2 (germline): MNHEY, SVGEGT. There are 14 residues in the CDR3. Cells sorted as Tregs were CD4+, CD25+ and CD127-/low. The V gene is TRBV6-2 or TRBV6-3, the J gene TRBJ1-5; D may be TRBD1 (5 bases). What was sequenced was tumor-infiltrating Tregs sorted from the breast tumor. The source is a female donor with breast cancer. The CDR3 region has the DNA TGTGCCAGCAGTTGGGGCACAGGCGATCGGTCCCAGCATTTT. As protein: CASSWGTGDRSQHF.